In this sample, the clone carrying this T cell receptor (beta chain) turned up a few times. The antigen remains undetermined. Stated time point: patch test 2, 6 weeks after DPC sensitization. Specified treatment: therapeutic diphenylcyclopropenone sensitization with weekly scalp DPC. It was from unfractionated whole blood that total RNA was extracted. This record comes from a study of human T cells and chemical hapten exposure. The study, taken as a whole, reports: Controls had significantly fewer large CDR3 similarity clusters than were formed by expanded TCRs.

V shed 7 bases and J shed 1 base, with 11 bases lying between them. Per the germline V gene, CDR1 is ENHRY and CDR2 is SYGVKD. CDR3 length: 13 residues. Individual cDNA molecules had unique molecular identifiers attached to them by the library. Using its own MiXCR run on the RACE reads, TCRdb lists one record per CDR3 protein. The sample includes about 350,000 distinct CDR3 sequences, just under 6.5% of them seen just once. The genes are TRBV10-3 and TRBJ2-7; D is ambiguous. The sequence was obtained from a woman aged 18-29 years with alopecia areata. Some clones in this sample may be carry-over from other donors' samples. Sequences were derived from whole blood, sampled in connection with sensitization to the hapten diphenylcyclopropenone (DPC). CDR3 nucleotide sequence: TGTGCCATCAATTCTCCCAGATCCTACGAGCAGTACTTC. It specifies CAINSPRSYEQYF.